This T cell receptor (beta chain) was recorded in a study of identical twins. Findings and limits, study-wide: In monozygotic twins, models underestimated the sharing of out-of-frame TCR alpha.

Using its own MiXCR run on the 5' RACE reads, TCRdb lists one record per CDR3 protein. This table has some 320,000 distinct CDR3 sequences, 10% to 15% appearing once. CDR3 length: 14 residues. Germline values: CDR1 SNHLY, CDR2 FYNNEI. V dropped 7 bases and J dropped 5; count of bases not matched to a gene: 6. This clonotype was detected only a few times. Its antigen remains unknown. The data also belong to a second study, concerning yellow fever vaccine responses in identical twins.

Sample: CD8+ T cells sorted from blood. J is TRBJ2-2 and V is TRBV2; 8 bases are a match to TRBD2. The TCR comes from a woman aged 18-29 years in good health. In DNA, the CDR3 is TGTGCCAGCAAGGGACTAGACAGGACCGGGGAGCTGTTTTTT. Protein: CASKGLDRTGELFF.